A single sample gave rise to the 10 T cell receptor beta chains below, sequenced in a study of blood T cell repertoires in COVID-19. Sequenced by immunoSEQ multiplex PCR; TCRdb stores in-frame clones only, minus some. The sample has approximately 240,000 clones; 70% to 85% are singletons. The sample comprised peripheral blood. The origin of the receptors is a woman between 35 and 50 years old with active or convalescent COVID-19.

The chain couples TRBV25-1 to TRBJ2-2; a possible D gene is TRBD1 (5 bases). Looked up from germline, CDR1 is MGHDK and CDR2 is SYGVNS. V lost 4 bases and J 6 bases, leaving 9 bases between the germline ends. The CDR3 sequence is 13 residues long. In nucleotides, the CDR3 is TGTGCCAGCAGTGCAGGGTACGCCGGGGAGCTGTTTTTT. Its protein is CASSAGYAGELFF.

The rearrangement links TRBV14 to TRBJ2-5, with TRBD2 as a possible D gene (6 bases). The CDR3 runs to 14 residues. Germline values: CDR1 SGHDN, CDR2 FVKESK. V lost 0 bases and J 3 bases, leaving 8 bases between the germline ends. The CDR3 nucleotides read TGTGCCAGCAGCCAAGAGTGGGGGGAAGAGACCCAGTACTTC. Translation gives CASSQEWGEETQYF.

The chain uses TRBV11-2 and TRBJ2-2, with 11 bases identical to TRBD2. Germline values: CDR1 SGHAT, CDR2 FQNNGV. The CDR3 is 16 residues long. Germline trimming cut 5 bases from V and 3 bases from J; bases unmatched to any gene: 5. The CDR3 spells CASSRASGGHTGELFF. In nucleotides, the CDR3 is TGTGCCAGCAGCCGGGCTAGCGGGGGGCACACCGGGGAGCTGTTTTTT.

On this clone: The sample contains more than one DNA sequence encoding this CDR3. This chain uses TRBV15 with TRBJ1-1; D uncertain. CDR1 and CDR2 from the germline V gene are LNHNV and YYDKDF (reference sequence). The CDR3 totals 14 residues. The ends were cut back, 0 bases at V and 5 bases at J, with 10 bases in the middle. In DNA form, the CDR3 reads TGTGCCACCAGCAGAGATCTGAGGGTAACTGAAGCTTTCTTT. Residues: CATSRDLRVTEAFF.

V usage is TRBV27 and J usage is TRBJ1-5; D is perhaps TRBD1 (6 bases). Germline-derived CDR1 and CDR2 are MNHEY and SMNVEV (reference sequence). This CDR3 is built from 14 residues. Trimming removed 5 bases at V and 0 bases at J, with 8 bases between. The CDR3, as DNA: TGTGCCAGCAGTAGGGGGACTAGCAATCAGCCCCAGCATTTT. Amino acid sequence: CASSRGTSNQPQHF.

This clone came up once. The chain recombines TRBV7-2 with TRBJ2-1; 8 bases match TRBD2. The CDR3 is 15 residues long. V shed 5 bases and J 5 bases; nucleotides not matched to a gene: 8. Looked up from germline, CDR1 is SGHTA and CDR2 is FQGNSA. The CDR3 region has the DNA TGTGCCAGCAGCCGTCCGGGGGGGCCGCACAATGAGCAGTTCTTC. Its protein is CASSRPGGPHNEQFF.

The V and J genes are TRBV29-1 and TRBJ2-7, with 7 bases matching TRBD1. V shed 3 bases and J 3 bases; nucleotides not matched to a gene: 5. This CDR3 is 13 amino acids long. Per germline, CDR1 SQVTM and CDR2 ANQGSEA. CDR3 loop: CSVESGGRYEQYV. The CDR3 region has the DNA TGCAGCGTTGAGTCAGGGGGACGCTACGAGCAGTACGTC.

The V and J genes are TRBV19 and TRBJ2-1; D uncertain. From germline, CDR1 is LNHDA and CDR2 SQIVND (reference sequence). Trimming took 6 bases from V and 1 from J, leaving 7 bases between them. The CDR3 is made up of 13 amino acids. The CDR3 nucleotides are TGTGCCAGTAGCCCTCGTTCCTACAATGAGCAGTTCTTC. It codes for CASSPRSYNEQFF.

V is TRBV3-1 (or the pseudogene TRBV3-2) and J is TRBJ1-1; D is undetermined. CDR3 length equals 13 residues. CDR1 is LGHDT, CDR2 YNNKEL, per germline (reference sequence). The ends were cut back, 1 base at V and 0 bases at J, with 3 bases in the middle. As DNA, the CDR3 is TGTGCCAGCAGCCAAGTCTTGAACACTGAAGCTTTCTTT. Its protein is CASSQVLNTEAFF.

This clone was recorded once. The chain has TRBV19 and TRBJ1-5, with 7 bases fitting TRBD1. Germline assignment: CDR1 LNHDA and CDR2 SQIVND (reference sequence). The V and J ends lost 6 bases and 5 bases, in that order; junction bases with no gene match: 10. This CDR3 has 15 residues. This chain's CDR3 is CASSHAGGVDQPQHF. CDR3 in DNA: TGTGCCAGTAGCCATGCAGGGGGTGTCGATCAGCCCCAGCATTTT. The whole variable domain, filled in from reference TRBV19 and TRBJ1-5, reads DGGITQSPKYLFRKEGQNVTLSCEQNLNHDAMYWYRQDPGQGLRLIYYSQIVNDFQKGDIAEGYSVSREKKESFPLTVTSAQKNPTAFYLCASSHAGGVDQPQHFGDGTRLSIL.